The T cell receptor beta chain described here comes from a study of blood T cell repertoires in COVID-19. Germline lookup yields CDR1 LNHDA and CDR2 SQIVND (reference sequence). The length of the CDR3 is 15 residues. V gave up 3 bases and J gave up 3 bases, with 14 bases separating them. The assay was immunoSEQ multiplex PCR, and TCRdb's table has in-frame clones only and misses some. Of approximately 170,000 clones listed, roughly 85% are singletons. Material: PBMCs or T cells enriched from blood (not recorded which). The TCR sequence derives from a woman aged 18 to 35 who had recovered from COVID-19. V gene TRBV19 combines with J gene TRBJ1-1; D is possibly TRBD1 (6 bases). CDR3 region: CASSIPAGEDTEAFF. CDR3 DNA: TGTGCCAGTAGTATTCCGGCAGGGGAAGACACTGAAGCTTTCTTT.